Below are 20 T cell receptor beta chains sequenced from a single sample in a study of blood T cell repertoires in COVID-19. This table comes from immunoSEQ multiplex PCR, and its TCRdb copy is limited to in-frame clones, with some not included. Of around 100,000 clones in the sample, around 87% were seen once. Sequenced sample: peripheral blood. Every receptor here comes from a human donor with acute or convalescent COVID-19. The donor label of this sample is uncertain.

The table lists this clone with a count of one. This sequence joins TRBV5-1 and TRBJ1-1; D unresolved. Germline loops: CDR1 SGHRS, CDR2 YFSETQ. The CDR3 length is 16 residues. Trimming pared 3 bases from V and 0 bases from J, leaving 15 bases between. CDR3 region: CASSSGLGGMNTEAFF. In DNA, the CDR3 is TGCGCCAGCAGCTCCGGCCTCGGCGGCATGAACACTGAAGCTTTCTTT.

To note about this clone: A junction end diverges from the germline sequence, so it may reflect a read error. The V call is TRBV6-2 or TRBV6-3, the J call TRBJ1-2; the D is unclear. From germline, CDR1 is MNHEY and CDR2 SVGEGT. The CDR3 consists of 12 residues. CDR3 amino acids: CANSYPGRGYTF. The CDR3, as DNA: TGTGCCAACAGTTACCCGGGGAGAGGCTACACCTTC.

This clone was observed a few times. CDR3 residues: CASSVEEVGGYTF. The CDR3 DNA follows: TGTGCCAGCAGCGTAGAGGAGGTCGGCGGCTACACCTTC. V gene TRBV9 combines with J gene TRBJ1-2; D call uncertain. The CDR3 covers 13 residues. Deletions cut 0 bases from V and 8 bases from J, with 11 bases between. CDR1 is SGDLS and CDR2 is YYNGEE in the germline V gene.

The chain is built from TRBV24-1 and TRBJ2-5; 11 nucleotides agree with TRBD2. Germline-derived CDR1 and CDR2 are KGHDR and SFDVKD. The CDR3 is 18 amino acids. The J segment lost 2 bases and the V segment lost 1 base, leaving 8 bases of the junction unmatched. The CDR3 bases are TGTGCCACCAGTGATTTCGACAGCCCTAGCGGGGGGCAAGAGACCCAGTACTTC. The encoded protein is CATSDFDSPSGGQETQYF.

CDR3 sequence reads: CSARQGSGNQPQHF. As DNA, the CDR3 is TGCAGCGCGCGACAGGGGTCAGGCAATCAGCCCCAGCATTTT. The V and J genes are TRBV29-1 and TRBJ1-5; 8 bases map to TRBD1. Per the germline V gene, CDR1 is SQVTM and CDR2 is ANQGSEA. The CDR3 has 14 amino acids. The V segment lost 7 bases and the J segment 2 bases; nucleotides outside the gene matches: 7. Looking up the rest from reference TRBV29-1 and TRBJ1-5 gives the full variable domain: SAVISQKPSRDICQRGTSLTIQCQVDSQVTMMFWYRQQPGQSLTLIATANQGSEATYESGFVIDKFPISRPNLTFSTLTVSNMSPEDSSIYLCSARQGSGNQPQHFGDGTRLSIL.

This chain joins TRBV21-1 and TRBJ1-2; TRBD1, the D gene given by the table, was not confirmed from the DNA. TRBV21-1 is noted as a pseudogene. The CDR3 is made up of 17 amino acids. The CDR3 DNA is TGTGCCAGCAGCAAAGCCTCAGACAGGGGGCCAATCTATGGCTACACCTTC. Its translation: CASSKASDRGPIYGYTF.

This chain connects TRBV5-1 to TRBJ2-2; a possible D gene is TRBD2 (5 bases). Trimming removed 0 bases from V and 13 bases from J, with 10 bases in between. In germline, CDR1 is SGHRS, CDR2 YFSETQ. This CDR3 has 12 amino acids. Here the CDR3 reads CASSLERLWLFF. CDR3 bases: TGCGCCAGCAGCTTGGAGCGGTTGTGGCTGTTTTTT. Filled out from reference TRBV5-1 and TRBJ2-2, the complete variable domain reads KAGVTQTPRYLIKTRGQQVTLSCSPISGHRSVSWYQQTPGQGLQFLFEYFSETQRNKGNFPGRFSGRQFSNSRSEMNVSTLELGDSALYLCASSLERLWLFFGEGSRLTVL.

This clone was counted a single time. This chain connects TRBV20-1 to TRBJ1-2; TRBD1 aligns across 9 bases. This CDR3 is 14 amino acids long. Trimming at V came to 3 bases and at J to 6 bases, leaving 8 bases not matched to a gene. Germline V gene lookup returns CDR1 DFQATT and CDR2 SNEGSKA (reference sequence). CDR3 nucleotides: TGCAGTGCTAGTCTTACAGGGGGCGGACATGGCTACACCTTC. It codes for CSASLTGGGHGYTF.

CDR3 region: CASSRTWGGQNTF. The CDR3 DNA sequence: TGTGCCAGCAGCAGAACCTGGGGGGGCCAGAACACCTTC. V gene TRBV7-2 combines with J gene TRBJ1-2; TRBD1 is a possible D gene (6 bases). In germline, CDR1 is SGHTA, CDR2 FQGNSA. This CDR3 contains 13 residues. Trimming left V 5 bases short and J 12 bases short, with 19 bases between.

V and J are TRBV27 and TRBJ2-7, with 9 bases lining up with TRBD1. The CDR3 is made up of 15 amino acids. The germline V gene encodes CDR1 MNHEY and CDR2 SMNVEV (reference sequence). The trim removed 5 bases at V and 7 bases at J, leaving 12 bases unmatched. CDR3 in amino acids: CASSDRQGGSGEQYF. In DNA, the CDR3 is TGTGCCAGCAGTGATAGACAGGGGGGTTCGGGAGAGCAGTACTTC.

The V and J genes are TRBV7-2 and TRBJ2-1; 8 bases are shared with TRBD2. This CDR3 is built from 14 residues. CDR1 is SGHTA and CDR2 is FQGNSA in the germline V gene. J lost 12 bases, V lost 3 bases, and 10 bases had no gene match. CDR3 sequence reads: CASSFQDTSGGQFF. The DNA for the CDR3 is TGTGCCAGCAGCTTCCAAGACACTAGCGGCGGGCAGTTCTTC.

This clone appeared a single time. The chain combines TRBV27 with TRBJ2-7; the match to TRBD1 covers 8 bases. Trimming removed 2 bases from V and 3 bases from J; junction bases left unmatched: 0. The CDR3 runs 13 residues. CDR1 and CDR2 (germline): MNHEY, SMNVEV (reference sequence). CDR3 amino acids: CASSLGTGYEQYF. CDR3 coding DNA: TGTGCCAGCAGTTTAGGGACAGGCTACGAGCAGTACTTC.

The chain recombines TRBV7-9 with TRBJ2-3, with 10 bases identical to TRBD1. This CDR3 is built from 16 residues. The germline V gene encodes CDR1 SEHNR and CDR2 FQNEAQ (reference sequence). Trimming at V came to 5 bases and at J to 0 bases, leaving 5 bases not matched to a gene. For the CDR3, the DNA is TGTGCCAGCAGCCCTTGGGACAGGGGAAGCACAGATACGCAGTATTTT. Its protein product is CASSPWDRGSTDTQYF.

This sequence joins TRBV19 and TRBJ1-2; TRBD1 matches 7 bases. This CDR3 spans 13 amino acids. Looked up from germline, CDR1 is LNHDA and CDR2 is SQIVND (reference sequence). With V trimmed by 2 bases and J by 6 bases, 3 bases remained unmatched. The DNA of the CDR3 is TGTGCCAGTAGTATAAGGGGGCGAGATGGCTACACCTTC. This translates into CASSIRGRDGYTF.

The CDR3 is CASSLDSYGYTF. The CDR3 bases are TGTGCCAGCAGCTTAGATAGTTATGGCTACACCTTC. This chain uses TRBV11-2 with TRBJ1-2; D gene ambiguous. CDR3 size: 12 residues. Germline-derived CDR1 and CDR2 are SGHAT and FQNNGV. Trimming pared 0 bases from V and 5 bases from J, leaving 4 bases between. Full variable domain (missing parts from reference TRBV11-2 and TRBJ1-2): EAGVAQSPRYKIIEKRQSVAFWCNPISGHATLYWYQQILGQGPKLLIQFQNNGVVDDSQLPKDRFSAERLKGVDSTLKIQPAKLEDSAVYLCASSLDSYGYTFGSGTRLTVV.

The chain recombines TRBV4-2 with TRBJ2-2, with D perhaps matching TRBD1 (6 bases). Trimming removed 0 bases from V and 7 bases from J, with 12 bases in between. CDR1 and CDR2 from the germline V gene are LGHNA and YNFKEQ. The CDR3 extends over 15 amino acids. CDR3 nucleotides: TGTGCCAGCAGCCAAGAGGCAGGGGTGGACGGGGAGCTGTTTTTT. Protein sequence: CASSQEAGVDGELFF.

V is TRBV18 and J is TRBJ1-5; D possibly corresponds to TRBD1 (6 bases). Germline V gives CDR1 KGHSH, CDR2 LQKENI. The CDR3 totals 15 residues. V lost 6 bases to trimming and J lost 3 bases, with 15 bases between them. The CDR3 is CASSQGHADNQPQHF. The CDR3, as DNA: TGTGCCAGCTCCCAGGGACACGCCGACAATCAGCCCCAGCATTTT.

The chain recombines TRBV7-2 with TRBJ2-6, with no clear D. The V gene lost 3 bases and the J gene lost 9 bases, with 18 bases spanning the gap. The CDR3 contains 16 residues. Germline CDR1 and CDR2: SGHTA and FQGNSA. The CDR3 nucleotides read TGTGCCAGCAGCTTGGGCCTCTCAAATGCAGGCAACGTCCTGACTTTC. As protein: CASSLGLSNAGNVLTF.

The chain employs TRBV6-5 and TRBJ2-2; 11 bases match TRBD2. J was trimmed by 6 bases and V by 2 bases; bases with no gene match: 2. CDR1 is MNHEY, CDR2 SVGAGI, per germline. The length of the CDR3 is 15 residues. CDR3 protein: CASSYRGLAAGELFF. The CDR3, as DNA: TGTGCCAGCAGTTACAGGGGACTAGCGGCCGGGGAGCTGTTTTTT.

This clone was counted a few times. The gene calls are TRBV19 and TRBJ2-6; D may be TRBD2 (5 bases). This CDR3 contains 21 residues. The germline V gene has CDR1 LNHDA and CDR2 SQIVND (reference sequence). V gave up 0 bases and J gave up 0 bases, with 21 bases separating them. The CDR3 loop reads CASSIDSVSGRLSSGANVLTF. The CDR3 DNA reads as TGTGCCAGTAGTATAGACTCCGTGAGCGGCAGATTGAGCTCTGGGGCCAACGTCCTGACTTTC.